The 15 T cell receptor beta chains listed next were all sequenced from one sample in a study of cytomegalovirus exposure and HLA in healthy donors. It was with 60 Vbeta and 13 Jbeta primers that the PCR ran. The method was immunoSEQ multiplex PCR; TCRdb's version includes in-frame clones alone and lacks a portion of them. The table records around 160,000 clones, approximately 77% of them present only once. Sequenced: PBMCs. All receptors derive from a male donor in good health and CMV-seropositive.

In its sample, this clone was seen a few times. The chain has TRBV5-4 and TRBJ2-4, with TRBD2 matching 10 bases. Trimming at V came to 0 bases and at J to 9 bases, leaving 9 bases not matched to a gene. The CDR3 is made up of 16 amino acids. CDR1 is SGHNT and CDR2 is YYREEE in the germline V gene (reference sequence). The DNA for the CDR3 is TGTGCCAGCAGCTTGGGTACTAGCGGGGCCCCGGGCATTCAGTACTTC. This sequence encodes CASSLGTSGAPGIQYF.

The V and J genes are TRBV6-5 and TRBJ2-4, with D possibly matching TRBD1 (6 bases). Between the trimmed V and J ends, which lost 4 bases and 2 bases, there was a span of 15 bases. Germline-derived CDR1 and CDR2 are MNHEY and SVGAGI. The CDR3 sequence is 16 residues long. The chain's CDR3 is CASSFRQERTKNIQYF. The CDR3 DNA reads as TGTGCCAGCAGTTTCCGACAGGAAAGAACCAAAAACATTCAGTACTTC.

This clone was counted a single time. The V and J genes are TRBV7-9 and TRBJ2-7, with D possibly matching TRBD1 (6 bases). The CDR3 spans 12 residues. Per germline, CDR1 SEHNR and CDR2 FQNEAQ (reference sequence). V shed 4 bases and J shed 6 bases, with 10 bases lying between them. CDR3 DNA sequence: TGTGCCAGCAGCTCTACAGGGCGCGAGCAGTACTTC. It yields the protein CASSSTGREQYF.

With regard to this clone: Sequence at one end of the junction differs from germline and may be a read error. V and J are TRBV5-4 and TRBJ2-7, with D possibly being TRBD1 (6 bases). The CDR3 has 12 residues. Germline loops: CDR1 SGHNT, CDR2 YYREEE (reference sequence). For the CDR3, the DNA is TGTGCCAGCAGCTTCCCGGGACACGGGATGGACTTC. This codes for CASSFPGHGMDF.

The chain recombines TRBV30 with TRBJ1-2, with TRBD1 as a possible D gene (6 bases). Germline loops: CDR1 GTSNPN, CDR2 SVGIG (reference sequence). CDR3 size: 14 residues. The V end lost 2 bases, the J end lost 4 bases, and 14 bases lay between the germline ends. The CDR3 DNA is TGTGCCTGGAGTCCCCCGACAGGCCGCTATGGCTACACCTTC. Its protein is CAWSPPTGRYGYTF.

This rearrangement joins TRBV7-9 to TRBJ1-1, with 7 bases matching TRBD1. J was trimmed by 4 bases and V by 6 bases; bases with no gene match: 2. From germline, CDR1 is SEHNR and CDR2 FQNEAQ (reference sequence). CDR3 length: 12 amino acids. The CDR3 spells CASSRGPTEAFF. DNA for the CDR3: TGTGCCAGCAGTAGGGGGCCCACTGAAGCTTTCTTT.

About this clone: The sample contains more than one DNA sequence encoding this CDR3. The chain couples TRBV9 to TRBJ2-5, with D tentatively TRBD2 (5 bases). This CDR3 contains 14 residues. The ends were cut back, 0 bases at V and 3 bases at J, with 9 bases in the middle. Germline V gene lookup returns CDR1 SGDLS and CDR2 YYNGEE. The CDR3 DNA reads TGTGCCAGCAGCGTAGGGGCAGCGGAAGAGACCCAGTACTTC. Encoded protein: CASSVGAAEETQYF.

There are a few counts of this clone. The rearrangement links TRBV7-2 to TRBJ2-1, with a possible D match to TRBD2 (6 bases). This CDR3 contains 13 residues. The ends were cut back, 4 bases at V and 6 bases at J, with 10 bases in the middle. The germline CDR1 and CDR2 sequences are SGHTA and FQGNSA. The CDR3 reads CASSYQGGNEQFF. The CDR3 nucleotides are TGTGCCAGCAGCTATCAGGGAGGCAATGAGCAGTTCTTC.

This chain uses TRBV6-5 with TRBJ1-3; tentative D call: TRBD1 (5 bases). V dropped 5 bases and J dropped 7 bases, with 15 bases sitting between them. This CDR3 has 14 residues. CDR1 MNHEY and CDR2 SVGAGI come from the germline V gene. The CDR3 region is CASSGRYRQNTIYF. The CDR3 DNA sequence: TGTGCCAGCAGTGGTCGTTACAGGCAGAACACCATATATTTT.

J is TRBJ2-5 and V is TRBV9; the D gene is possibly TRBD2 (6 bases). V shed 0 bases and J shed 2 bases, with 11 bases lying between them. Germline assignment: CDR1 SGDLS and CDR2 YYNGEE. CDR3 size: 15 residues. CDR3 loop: CASSVVGTLQETQYF. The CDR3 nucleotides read TGTGCCAGCAGCGTAGTAGGGACTCTACAAGAGACCCAGTACTTC. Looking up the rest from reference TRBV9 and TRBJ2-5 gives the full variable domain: DSGVTQTPKHLITATGQRVTLRCSPRSGDLSVYWYQQSLDQGLQFLIQYYNGEERAKGNILERFSAQQFPDLHSELNLSSLELGDSALYFCASSVVGTLQETQYFGPGTRLLVL.

CDR3 sequence: CASRRGLAGGGIFEQFF. CDR3 nucleotide sequence: TGTGCCAGTAGACGGGGACTAGCGGGGGGCGGTATCTTTGAGCAGTTCTTC. The V call is TRBV19, the J call TRBJ2-1; TRBD2 aligns across 15 bases. This CDR3 has 17 amino acids. CDR1 LNHDA and CDR2 SQIVND come from the germline V gene (reference sequence). V was clipped by 6 bases and J by 9 bases; unmatched bases: 12. Looking up the rest from reference TRBV19 and TRBJ2-1 gives the full variable domain: DGGITQSPKYLFRKEGQNVTLSCEQNLNHDAMYWYRQDPGQGLRLIYYSQIVNDFQKGDIAEGYSVSREKKESFPLTVTSAQKNPTAFYLCASRRGLAGGGIFEQFFGPGTRLTVL.

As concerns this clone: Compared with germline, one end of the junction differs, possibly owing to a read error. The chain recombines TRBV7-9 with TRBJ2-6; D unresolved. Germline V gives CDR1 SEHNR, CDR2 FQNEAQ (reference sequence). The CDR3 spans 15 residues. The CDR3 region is CSSSKASPGANVLTF. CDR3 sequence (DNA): TGTTCCAGCAGCAAAGCTTCCCCTGGGGCCAACGTCCTGACTTTC.

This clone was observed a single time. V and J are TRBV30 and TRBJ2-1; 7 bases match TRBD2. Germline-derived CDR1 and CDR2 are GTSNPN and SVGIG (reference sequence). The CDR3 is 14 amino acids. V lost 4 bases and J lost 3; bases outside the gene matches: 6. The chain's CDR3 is CAWISRGFYNEQFF. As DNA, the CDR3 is TGTGCCTGGATTTCGCGGGGGTTCTACAATGAGCAGTTCTTC.

The CDR3, as DNA: TGTGCCAGAAGCTCGGGGGACAGGGCGAGTCATGAGCAGTTCTTC. Translation gives CARSSGDRASHEQFF. The chain combines TRBV5-3 with TRBJ2-1; TRBD1 matches at 9 bases. TRBV5-3 is identified as an open reading frame with a role that is uncertain. The CDR3 extends over 15 amino acids. Trimming at V came to 3 bases and at J to 8 bases, leaving 9 bases not matched to a gene.

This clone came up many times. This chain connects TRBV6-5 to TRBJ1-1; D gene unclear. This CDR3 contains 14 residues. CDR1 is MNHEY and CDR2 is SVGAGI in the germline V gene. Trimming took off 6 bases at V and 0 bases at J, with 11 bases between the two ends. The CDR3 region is CASSLDWMNTEAFF. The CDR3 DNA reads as TGTGCCAGCAGCCTGGACTGGATGAACACTGAAGCTTTCTTT.